Following are 6 T cell receptor beta chains from one sample sequenced in a study of blood T cell repertoires in COVID-19 (dated by TCRdb to 2018 to 2020). The library was produced with the immunoSEQ multiplex PCR assay. The clones in this table, taken by TCRdb from immuneACCESS, are in-frame only. Not every clone is retained; where verified, under half of the shortfall comes from an unresolved V gene, and the cause of the rest is unknown. The sample table records about 68,000 clones; more than 80% of these occur just once. The top ten clonotypes cover around 8.1% of the sample. The specimen was peripheral blood. These receptors all stem from a man in his thirties or forties with acute or convalescent COVID-19.

In this sample, this clone turned up once. The rearrangement joins TRBV7-9 to TRBJ2-1, with 7 bases aligning to TRBD2. CDR1 SEHNR and CDR2 FQNEAQ come from the germline V gene (reference sequence). The CDR3 runs to 15 residues. With 1 base clipped from V and 5 bases from J, the junction kept 5 bases outside the gene matches. Here the CDR3 DNA reads TGTGCCAGCAGCTTAGGGCCCGCGGGGGACAATGAGCAGTTCTTC. It yields the protein CASSLGPAGDNEQFF.

The genes are TRBV6-1 and TRBJ1-2, with 10 bases matching TRBD1. Germline values: CDR1 MNHNS, CDR2 SASEGT. This CDR3 spans 18 amino acids. J gave up 3 bases and V 2 bases, and 12 bases lay outside the gene matches. For the CDR3, the DNA is TGTGCCAGCAGTGAAAGTACTCGGACAGGGGGGCCCTACTATGGCTACACCTTC. Amino acid sequence: CASSESTRTGGPYYGYTF.

The rearrangement joins TRBV15 to TRBJ2-1; 7 bases align to TRBD2. Germline values: CDR1 LNHNV, CDR2 YYDKDF (reference sequence). V trimming: 3 bases; J trimming: 2 bases; junction bases outside the gene matches: 4. The CDR3 is 15 residues long. As DNA, the CDR3 is TGTGCCACCAGCAGGGAAAGCGGGGCCTACAATGAGCAGTTCTTC. This sequence encodes CATSRESGAYNEQFF.

V and J are TRBV12-3 or TRBV12-4 and TRBJ2-5, with 11 nucleotides matching TRBD1. The length of the CDR3 is 13 residues. V lost 8 bases, J lost 7 bases, and 6 bases stayed unmatched. The CDR3 loop is CASDRTGGATQYF. CDR3 DNA sequence: TGTGCCAGCGATCGGACAGGGGGCGCGACCCAGTACTTC.

In nucleotides, the CDR3 is TGTGCCAGTAGTCTTCCGGGACTGGGGTACACCGGGGAGCTGTTTTTT. Translating it yields CASSLPGLGYTGELFF. This chain uses TRBV19 with TRBJ2-2; D possibly corresponds to TRBD2 (6 bases). V gave up 5 bases and J gave up 3 bases, with 16 bases separating them. Looked up from germline, CDR1 is LNHDA and CDR2 is SQIVND (reference sequence). This CDR3 is built from 16 residues.

The chain carries TRBV29-1 and TRBJ1-4, with 7 bases fitting TRBD1. This CDR3 has 13 residues. The germline V gene has CDR1 SQVTM and CDR2 ANQGSEA. Trimming took 7 bases from V and 8 from J; bases not matched to a gene: 10. The CDR3 protein is CSAWRTGGEKLFF. The CDR3 region has the DNA TGCAGCGCCTGGCGGACAGGCGGGGAAAAACTGTTTTTT.